The source of this T cell receptor beta chain is a study of glioma-infiltrating T cells after dendritic cell vaccination (dated by TCRdb to between 2015 and 2016). Regarding the complete study: Of the approximately 15 glioblastoma patients in the cohort, all drawn from Phase I and II dendritic cell vaccination trials, 9 were newly diagnosed and 6 had recurrent disease. Autologous tumor lysate-pulsed dendritic cell vaccination was administered to the patients between about 2003 and 2012. The vaccine consisted of monocyte-derived dendritic cells cultured about 7 days with IL-4 and GM-CSF, then pulsed overnight with autologous tumor lysate. Each patient got three intradermal injections of the dendritic cell vaccine, spaced at biweekly intervals, in the arm below the axilla. In glioblastoma patients vaccinated with dendritic cells, deep sequencing of TCR beta CDR3 regions served to measure the amount of tumor-infiltrating lymphocytes and to compare repertoires between tumor and blood. Survival after dendritic cell vaccination was correlated with TCR sequencing metrics, including TIL content and tumor-blood repertoire overlap. The paper's findings and limits, for the study overall: The cohort was small and heterogeneous, with few patients having full blood and tumor sets and even fewer initial-recurrent tumor pairs. TCR clonality showed no direct relationship with survival, which suggests that a diverse polyclonal response may matter. The three-group TCR overlap response model was described as speculative and requiring prospective validation. Higher estimated pretreatment TIL content predicted longer time to progression and overall survival after dendritic cell vaccination.

From the cysteine up to the phenylalanine, the CDR3 has a length of 14 residues. Only the CDR3 region is kept as DNA, spanning 42 bases read in frame from base 1. According to the germline V gene (reference sequence), CDR1 reads SEHNR and CDR2 reads FQNEAQ. V has 6 bases trimmed and J has 3 bases trimmed; junction bases matching no gene number 5. On this clone itself: Its recognized antigen is unknown. No base qualities exist here, and no much larger clone lies one base off it.

According to the study, the label for this sample's time point signals: after dendritic cell vaccination, including at tumor progression/relapse. Patients were selected on the basis of adequate residual fresh-frozen tumor tissue and more than two years of available survival data. Molecular status otherwise varied across the glioblastoma patients, but none of them carried an isocitrate dehydrogenase mutation. PBMC were collected before vaccination, two weeks after the third vaccination, and at tumor progression if tumor progression occurred. The Qiagen DNeasy Blood extraction Kit was used for extraction of genomic DNA. TCRB CDR3 regions were amplified from about 2 ug genomic DNA, or all available DNA if less, using the immunoSEQ assay. The multiplex PCR employed 60 forward primers targeting TCR V beta segments and 13 reverse primers targeting J beta segments. Synthetic control templates were spiked into each sample at limiting dilution to estimate reads per starting template. The Illumina HiSeq System generated sequencing reads of 87 bp. The study's own analysis went as follows. To remove PCR and sequencing errors, closely related sequences were merged with a nearest neighbor algorithm. TCR overlap was measured as the percentage of unique tumor TCR beta sequences that were also present in the peripheral blood of the same patient. TCRdb retrieved this table from immuneACCESS and kept in-frame rearrangements only. Not all clones are present; in checked studies, unresolved V genes account for under half, and no reason is known for the remainder. V, J and clone size derive from that table, while D and trimming were established from the DNA sequence. The sample includes approximately 90,000 clones, with 70% to 90% observed a single time. Together, the top ten hold over 2% of the sample.

The V and J genes are TRBV7-9 and TRBJ1-3; the central 7 bases match TRBD1. The sequencing used blood, collected after dendritic cell vaccination. The receptor was derived from a human donor with glioblastoma. The CDR3 here reads CASRSDRDGNTIYF. The nucleotide sequence reads as follows: TGTGCCAGCAGATCAGACAGGGATGGAAACACCATATATTTT.